This T cell receptor (beta chain) was observed in a study of blood T cells in healthy people across ages (dated by TCRdb to between 2015 and 2017). Context from the whole study: In model experiments, roughly one uniquely barcoded TCR beta cDNA molecule per two T cells was captured by template switching. The study measured age-related changes in TCR beta repertoire diversity using deep sequencing normalized with unique cDNA molecular identifiers. Four age groups were formed from the donors: young (average about 16 years), middle-aged (approximately 39), aged (roughly 58) and long-lived (82). To avoid experimental bias, donors of different ages were spread randomly across the sequencing lanes. Using the same blood draw, the study looked at two additional independent replicas of 1 million unique cDNA reads for two donors, one aged 18 to 29 and the other aged 80 or older. What the work shows at the level of the full study, not this receptor alone: Conclusive comparison of naive and antigen-experienced compartments was prevented by the profiling of bulk unsorted PBMCs. As age increased, observed TCR beta diversity per million T cells dropped in a roughly linear way, and a significant reduction was already evident by age 40. There was a strong correlation between observed TCR beta diversity and the percentage of naive T cells measured by flow cytometry. Because the CMV infection status of the donors was unknown, age-related changes in expanded clonotypes may potentially have been confounded. Estimates of total diversity based on one million sequenced T cells were regarded as lower bounds and as underestimates. The long-lived group showed more naive CD4+ T cells, fewer expanded clones and increased TCR diversity than the aged group, suggesting age selection.

In this sample, this clonotype turned up a few times. No antigen is known for it. Base qualities are not at hand, and no much larger clone is one base apart. Libraries came from 5' RACE. For sequencing, an Illumina HiSeq 2500 was employed. A second roughly 7 to 12 cycle PCR used a sample-barcoded 5' primer and a J-beta primer mix. Each TCR beta cDNA molecule received a unique molecular identifier from a template-switch 5' adaptor carrying 12 random nucleotides. Each sample yielded at least 2.5 million CDR3-containing paired-end reads. First-strand cDNA was synthesized from all RNA with the Mint cDNA synthesis kit, primed by a TRBC-specific oligonucleotide. After uracil-DNA glycosylase treatment, a first 18-cycle PCR used universal primers M1SS and BC2_uni_R on all cDNA. In the source study's methods: Normalization of each sample was performed by random selection of 1 million high-quality reads, each carrying a distinct molecular identifier. Instead of being binned into consensus sequences, reads that shared molecular identifiers were thrown out. CDR3 identification, clonotype clustering and error correction used MiTCR with a Q25 quality threshold and the strictest error-elimination algorithm. Lower-bound total TCR beta diversity was estimated with a nonparametric unseen species model using Euler transformation. The raw public reads went through TCRdb reprocessing: fastp at Q25, MiXCR clone calling, in-frame beta chains kept. Merged by CDR3 protein, the rows form single entries marked with the most common genes and DNA. The V and J calls follow TCRdb's processing rather than the paper's. This sample has hundreds of thousands of distinct CDR3 sequences in its table, and roughly 44% of those were observed once. Of the sample, under 20% falls within the top ten clones.

The donors were roughly 39 Caucasian individuals from Russia, aged 6 to 90 years, who were systemically healthy. Each donor gave ten milliliters of peripheral blood, drawn into EDTA-treated Vacutainer tubes. Ficoll-Paque density-gradient centrifugation was used to isolate PBMCs, with at least 6 million obtained per sample. Trizol reagent was used to extract total RNA from PBMCs, with at least 5.5 micrograms per sample. Naive CD45RAhigh/CD27high T cell percentages were measured by flow cytometry on a PBMC aliquot from every donor. The CDR3 spans 15 residues, from the cysteine through the phenylalanine. The kept DNA is CDR3 alone, 45 bases in frame from the first base. V loses 6 bases, J loses 2 bases, and the germline ends lie 16 bases apart. CDR1 LNHNV and CDR2 YYDKDF are derived from the germline V gene (reference sequence).

Sequenced input: blood. The chain employs TRBV15 and TRBJ1-2; the D gene assignment is ambiguous. This clonotype originated in a man aged 60-69 years in good health. The encoded CDR3 is CATRSGGSGNYGYTF. Here is the DNA: TGTGCCACCAGGTCCGGCGGGAGCGGCAACTATGGCTACACCTTC.